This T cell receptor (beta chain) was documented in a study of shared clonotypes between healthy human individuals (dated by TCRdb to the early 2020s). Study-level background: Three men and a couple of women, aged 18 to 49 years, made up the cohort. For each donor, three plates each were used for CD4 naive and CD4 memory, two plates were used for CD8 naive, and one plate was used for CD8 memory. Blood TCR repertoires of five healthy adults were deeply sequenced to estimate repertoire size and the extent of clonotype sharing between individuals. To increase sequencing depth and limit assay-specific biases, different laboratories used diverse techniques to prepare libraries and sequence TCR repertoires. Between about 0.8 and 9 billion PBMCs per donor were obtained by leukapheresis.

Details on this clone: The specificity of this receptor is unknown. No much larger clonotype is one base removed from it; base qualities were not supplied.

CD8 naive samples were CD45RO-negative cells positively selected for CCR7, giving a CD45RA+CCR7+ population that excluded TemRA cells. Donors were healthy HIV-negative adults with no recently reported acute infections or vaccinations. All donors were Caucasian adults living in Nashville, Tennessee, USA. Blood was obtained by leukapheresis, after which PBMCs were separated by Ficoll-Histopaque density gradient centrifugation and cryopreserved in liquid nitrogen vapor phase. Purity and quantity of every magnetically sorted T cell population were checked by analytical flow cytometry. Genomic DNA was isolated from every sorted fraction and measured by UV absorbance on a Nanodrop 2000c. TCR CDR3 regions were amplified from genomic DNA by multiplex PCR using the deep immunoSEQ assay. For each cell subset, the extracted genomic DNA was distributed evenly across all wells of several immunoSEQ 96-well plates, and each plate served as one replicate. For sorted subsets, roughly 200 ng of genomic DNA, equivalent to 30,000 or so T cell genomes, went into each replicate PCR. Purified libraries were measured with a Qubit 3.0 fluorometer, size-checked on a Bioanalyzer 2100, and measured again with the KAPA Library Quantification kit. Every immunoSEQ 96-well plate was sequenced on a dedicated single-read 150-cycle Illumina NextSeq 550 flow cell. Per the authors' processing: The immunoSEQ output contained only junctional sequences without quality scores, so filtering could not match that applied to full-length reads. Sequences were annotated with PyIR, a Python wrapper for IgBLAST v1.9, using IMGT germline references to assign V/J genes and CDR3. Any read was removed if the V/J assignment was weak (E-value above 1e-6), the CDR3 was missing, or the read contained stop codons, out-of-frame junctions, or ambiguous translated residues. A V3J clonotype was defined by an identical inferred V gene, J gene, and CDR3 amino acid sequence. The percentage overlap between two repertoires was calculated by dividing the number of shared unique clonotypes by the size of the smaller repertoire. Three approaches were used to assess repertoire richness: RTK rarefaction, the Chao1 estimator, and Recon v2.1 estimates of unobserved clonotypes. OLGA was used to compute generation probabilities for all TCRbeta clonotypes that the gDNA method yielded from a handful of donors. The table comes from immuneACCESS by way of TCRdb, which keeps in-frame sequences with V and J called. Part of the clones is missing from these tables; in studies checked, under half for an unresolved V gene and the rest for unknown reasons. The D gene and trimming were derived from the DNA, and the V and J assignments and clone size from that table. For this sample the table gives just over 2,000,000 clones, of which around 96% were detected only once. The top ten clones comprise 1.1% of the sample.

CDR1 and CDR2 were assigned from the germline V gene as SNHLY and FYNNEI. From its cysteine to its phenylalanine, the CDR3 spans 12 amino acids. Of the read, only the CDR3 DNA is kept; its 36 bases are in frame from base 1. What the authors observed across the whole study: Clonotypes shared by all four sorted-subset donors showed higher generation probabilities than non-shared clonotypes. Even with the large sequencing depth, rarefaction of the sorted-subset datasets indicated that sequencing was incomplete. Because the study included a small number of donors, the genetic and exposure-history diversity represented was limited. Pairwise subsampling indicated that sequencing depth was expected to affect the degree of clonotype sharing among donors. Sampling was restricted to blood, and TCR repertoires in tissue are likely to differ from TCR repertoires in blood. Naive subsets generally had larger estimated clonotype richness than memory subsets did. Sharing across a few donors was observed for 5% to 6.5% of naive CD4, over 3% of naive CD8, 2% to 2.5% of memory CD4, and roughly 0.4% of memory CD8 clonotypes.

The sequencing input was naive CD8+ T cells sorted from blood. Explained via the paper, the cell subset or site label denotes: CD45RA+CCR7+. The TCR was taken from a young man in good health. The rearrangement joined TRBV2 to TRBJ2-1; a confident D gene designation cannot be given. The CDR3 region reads CAQRGRLNEQFF. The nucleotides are TGTGCTCAGCGAGGCCGATTGAATGAGCAGTTCTTC.